This passage covers 3 T cell receptor beta chains from one sample sequenced in a study of blood T cell repertoires in COVID-19. The repertoire was sequenced with immunoSEQ multiplex PCR; TCRdb's copy has only in-frame clones and lacks some. The data show some 220,000 clones, approximately 80% seen once. Sequenced material: peripheral blood. The receptor source for this set is a man in his forties or fifties with active or convalescent COVID-19.

This clone was observed a handful of times. This chain links TRBV3-1 (or the pseudogene TRBV3-2) with TRBJ2-4; TRBD2 agrees at 8 bases. Germline-derived CDR1 and CDR2 are LGHDT and YNNKEL (reference sequence). This CDR3 spans 14 amino acids. The V and J ends lost 3 bases and 9 bases, in that order; junction bases with no gene match: 7. The CDR3 DNA is TGTGCCAGCAGCCAGCTGGCGGGAGGCCCCATTCAGTACTTC. It is translated as CASSQLAGGPIQYF.

This chain connects TRBV2 to TRBJ1-2, with 7 nucleotides matching TRBD1. Germline V gene lookup returns CDR1 SNHLY and CDR2 FYNNEI. The CDR3 runs to 13 residues. J was trimmed by 2 bases and V by 6 bases; bases with no gene match: 3. CDR3 loop: CASSRGTNYGYTF. The DNA of the CDR3 is TGTGCCAGCAGCAGGGGGACCAACTATGGCTACACCTTC.

This clone was picked up a small number of times. CDR3 sequence reads: CASSSGHSNTEAFF. CDR3 nucleotide sequence: TGTGCCAGCAGCTCGGGACACTCGAACACTGAAGCTTTCTTT. The genes are TRBV7-9 and TRBJ1-1; D perhaps matches TRBD1 (6 bases). CDR1 and CDR2 (germline): SEHNR, FQNEAQ (reference sequence). The CDR3 extends over 14 amino acids. V lost 4 bases to trimming and J lost 1 base, with 10 bases between them.